This T cell receptor beta chain derives from a study of Tregs in tolerant kidney transplant recipients. Overall study results and limits: Biological reproducibility was not directly addressed, but technical replication error appeared minimal. Changing PCR primers prevented nucleotide comparison between some patients' samples.

V was clipped by 7 bases and J by 8 bases; unmatched bases: 6. Germline V gene sequence: CDR1 SNHLY, CDR2 FYNNEI. CDR3 length: 14 amino acids. For this clone: The target antigen is unknown. The missing CDR3 end, 3 residues past where the read stops, is filled in from the germline J gene.

Profiling relied on immunoSEQ multiplex PCR, and the TCRdb table lists in-frame clones only, not all of them. The ten top clones account for around 32%, within a sample of 360 or so clones. CFSE-labeled recipient PBMCs were cultured 6 days with irradiated graft donor PBMCs, then FACS-sorted. The chain couples TRBV2 to TRBJ2-2; 11 positions agree with TRBD1. The clonotype originates from a human patient who received a combined kidney and bone marrow transplant. Sample: CD4+ T cells from blood cultured with allogeneic cells, taken before the transplant. CDR3 bases read: TGTGCCAGCAATTGGGACAGGGGGGCGGGGGAG. Amino acids: CASNWDRGAGE. The whole CDR3 is CASNWDRGAGELFF.